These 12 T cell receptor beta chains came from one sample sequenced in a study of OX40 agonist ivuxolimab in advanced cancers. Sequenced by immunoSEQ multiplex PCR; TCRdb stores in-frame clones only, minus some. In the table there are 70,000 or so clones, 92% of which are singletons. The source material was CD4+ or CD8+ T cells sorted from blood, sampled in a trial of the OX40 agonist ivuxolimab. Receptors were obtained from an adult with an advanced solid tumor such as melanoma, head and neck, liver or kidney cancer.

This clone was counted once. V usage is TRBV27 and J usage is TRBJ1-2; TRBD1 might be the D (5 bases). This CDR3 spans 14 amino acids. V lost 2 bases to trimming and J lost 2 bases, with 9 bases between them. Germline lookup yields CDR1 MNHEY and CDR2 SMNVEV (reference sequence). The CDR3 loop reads CASSLDRANYGYTF. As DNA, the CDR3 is TGTGCCAGCAGTTTAGACAGAGCGAACTATGGCTACACCTTC.

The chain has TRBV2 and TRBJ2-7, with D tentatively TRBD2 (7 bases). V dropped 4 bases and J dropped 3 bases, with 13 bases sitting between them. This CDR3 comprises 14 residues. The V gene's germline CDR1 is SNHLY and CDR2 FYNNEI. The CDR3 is CASSAVGGVYEQYF. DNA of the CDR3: TGTGCCAGCAGTGCGGTAGGGGGGGTCTACGAGCAGTACTTC. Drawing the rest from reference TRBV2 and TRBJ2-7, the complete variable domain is EPEVTQTPSHQVTQMGQEVILRCVPISNHLYFYWYRQILGQKVEFLVSFYNNEISEKSEIFDDQFSVERPDGSNFTLKIRSTKLEDSAMYFCASSAVGGVYEQYFGPGTRLTVT.

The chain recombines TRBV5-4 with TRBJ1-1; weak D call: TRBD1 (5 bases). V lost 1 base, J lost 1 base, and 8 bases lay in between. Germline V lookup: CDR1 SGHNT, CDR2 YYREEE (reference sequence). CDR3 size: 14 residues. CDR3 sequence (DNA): TGTGCCAGCAGCTTGATTCAGGGGAACACTGAAGCTTTCTTT. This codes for CASSLIQGNTEAFF. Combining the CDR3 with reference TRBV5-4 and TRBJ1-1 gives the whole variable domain ETGVTQSPTHLIKTRGQQVTLRCSSQSGHNTVSWYQQALGQGPQFIFQYYREEENGRGNFPPRFSGLQFPNYSSELNVNALELDDSALYLCASSLIQGNTEAFFGQGTRLTVV.

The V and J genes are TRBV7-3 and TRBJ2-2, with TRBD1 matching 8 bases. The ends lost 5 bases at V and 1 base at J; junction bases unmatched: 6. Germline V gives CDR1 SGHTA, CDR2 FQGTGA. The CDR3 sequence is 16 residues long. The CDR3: CASSPQGQVNTGELFF. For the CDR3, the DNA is TGTGCCAGCAGCCCCCAGGGACAGGTGAACACCGGGGAGCTGTTTTTT.

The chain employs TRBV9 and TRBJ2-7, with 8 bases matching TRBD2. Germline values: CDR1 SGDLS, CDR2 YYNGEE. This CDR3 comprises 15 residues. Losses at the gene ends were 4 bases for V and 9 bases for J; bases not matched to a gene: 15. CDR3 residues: CASSPSGPTWSGQYF. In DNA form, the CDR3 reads TGTGCCAGCAGCCCTAGCGGGCCCACCTGGTCCGGGCAGTACTTC. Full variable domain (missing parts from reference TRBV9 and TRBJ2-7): DSGVTQTPKHLITATGQRVTLRCSPRSGDLSVYWYQQSLDQGLQFLIQYYNGEERAKGNILERFSAQQFPDLHSELNLSSLELGDSALYFCASSPSGPTWSGQYFGPGTRLTVT.

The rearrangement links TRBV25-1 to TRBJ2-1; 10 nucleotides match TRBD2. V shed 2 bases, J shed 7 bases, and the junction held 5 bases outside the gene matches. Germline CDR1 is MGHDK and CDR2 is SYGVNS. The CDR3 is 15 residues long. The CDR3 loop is CASSEGSGGWNEQFF. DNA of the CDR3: TGTGCCAGCAGTGAAGGTAGCGGGGGGTGGAATGAGCAGTTCTTC.

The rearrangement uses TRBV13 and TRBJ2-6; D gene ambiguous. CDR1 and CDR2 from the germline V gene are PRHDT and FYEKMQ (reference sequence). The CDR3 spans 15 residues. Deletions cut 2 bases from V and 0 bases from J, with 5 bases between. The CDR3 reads CASSLKGSGANVLTF. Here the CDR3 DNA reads TGTGCCAGCAGCTTAAAGGGCTCTGGGGCCAACGTCCTGACTTTC.

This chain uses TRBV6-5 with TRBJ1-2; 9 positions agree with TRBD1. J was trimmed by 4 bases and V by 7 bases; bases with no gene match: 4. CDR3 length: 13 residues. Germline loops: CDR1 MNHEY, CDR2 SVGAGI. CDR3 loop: CASTSGQGYGYTF. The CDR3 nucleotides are TGTGCCAGCACTTCGGGACAGGGCTATGGCTACACCTTC.

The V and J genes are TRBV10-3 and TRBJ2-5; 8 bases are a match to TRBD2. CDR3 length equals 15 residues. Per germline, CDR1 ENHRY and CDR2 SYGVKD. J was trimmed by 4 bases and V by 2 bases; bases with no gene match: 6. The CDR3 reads CAISEKSGGIETQYF. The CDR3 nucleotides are TGTGCCATCAGTGAGAAGAGCGGGGGCATAGAGACCCAGTACTTC.

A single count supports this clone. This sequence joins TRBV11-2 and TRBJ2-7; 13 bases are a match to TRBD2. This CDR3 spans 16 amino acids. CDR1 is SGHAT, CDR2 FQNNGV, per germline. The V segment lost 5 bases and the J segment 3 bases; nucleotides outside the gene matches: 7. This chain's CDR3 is CASSTYRLAGGYEQYF. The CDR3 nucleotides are TGTGCCAGCAGCACCTACCGACTAGCGGGGGGCTACGAGCAGTACTTC.

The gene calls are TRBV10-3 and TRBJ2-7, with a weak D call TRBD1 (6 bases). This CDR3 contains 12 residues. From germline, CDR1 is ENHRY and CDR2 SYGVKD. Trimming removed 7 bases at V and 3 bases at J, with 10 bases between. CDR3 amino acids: CAIISDSYEQYF. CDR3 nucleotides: TGTGCCATCATATCGGACAGCTACGAGCAGTACTTC.

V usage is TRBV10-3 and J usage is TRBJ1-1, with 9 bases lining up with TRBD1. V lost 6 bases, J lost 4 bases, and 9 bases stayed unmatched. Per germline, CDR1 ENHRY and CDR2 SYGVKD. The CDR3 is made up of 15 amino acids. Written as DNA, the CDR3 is TGTGCCATCAGGTCCGGGGGACAGGGTAGCACTGAAGCTTTCTTT. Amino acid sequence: CAIRSGGQGSTEAFF.